One and the same sample provided the 14 T cell receptor beta chains below, sequenced in a study of blood T cell repertoires in COVID-19. This table comes from immunoSEQ multiplex PCR, and its TCRdb copy is limited to in-frame clones, with some not included. Of about 480,000 clones in the sample, around 89% were seen once. Material for sequencing was PBMCs or T cells enriched from blood (not recorded which). The source of these receptors is a woman aged 40 to 49 who had recovered from COVID-19.

The chain combines TRBV2 with TRBJ2-6, with TRBD1 identical over 8 bases. V lost 6 bases to trimming and J lost 0 bases; unmatched junction nucleotides: 7. Germline V CDR1 and CDR2: SNHLY, FYNNEI. The CDR3 is made up of 17 amino acids. CDR3 in amino acids: CASSTGQAVSGANVLTF. The CDR3 region has the DNA TGTGCCAGCAGCACGGGACAGGCCGTCTCTGGGGCCAACGTCCTGACTTTC.

This rearrangement joins TRBV19 to TRBJ2-1; 10 positions agree with TRBD2. V was pared by 2 bases and J by 0 bases, with 4 bases of the junction left unmatched. This CDR3 is built from 17 residues. Per the germline V gene, CDR1 is LNHDA and CDR2 is SQIVND (reference sequence). The CDR3 DNA follows: TGTGCCAGTAGTATAACCTCTAGCGGGAGCTCCTACAATGAGCAGTTCTTC. It yields the protein CASSITSSGSSYNEQFF.

At least ten counts were recorded for this clone. The J gene is TRBJ2-1, the V gene TRBV2, with 8 bases aligning to TRBD1. Per the germline V gene, CDR1 is SNHLY and CDR2 is FYNNEI. V shed 1 base and J 5 bases; nucleotides not matched to a gene: 7. The CDR3 covers 16 residues. CDR3 residues: CASSEEDRAGHNEQFF. CDR3 DNA sequence: TGTGCCAGCAGTGAAGAGGACAGGGCAGGGCACAATGAGCAGTTCTTC.

CDR3 coding DNA: TGCGCCAGCAGCCCCGCCGGGGGGTCCACTGAAGCTTTCTTT. It yields the protein CASSPAGGSTEAFF. J is TRBJ1-1 and V is TRBV5-1; tentatively, D is TRBD1 (5 bases). The germline V and J ends were trimmed by 4 bases and 4 bases, with 14 bases remaining between them. The CDR3 runs to 14 residues. Per the germline V gene, CDR1 is SGHRS and CDR2 is YFSETQ. Variable domain in full (rest from reference TRBV5-1 and TRBJ1-1): KAGVTQTPRYLIKTRGQQVTLSCSPISGHRSVSWYQQTPGQGLQFLFEYFSETQRNKGNFPGRFSGRQFSNSRSEMNVSTLELGDSALYLCASSPAGGSTEAFFGQGTRLTVV.

This chain joins TRBV5-1 and TRBJ1-1, with 9 bases that match TRBD1. CDR3 size: 14 residues. Germline V gene sequence: CDR1 SGHRS, CDR2 YFSETQ. The V and J ends lost 7 bases and 5 bases, in that order; junction bases with no gene match: 9. The DNA of the CDR3 is TGCGCCAGCTTTAACAGGGGGCCGAGGACTGAAGCTTTCTTT. Translating gives CASFNRGPRTEAFF.

The J gene is TRBJ1-4, the V gene TRBV19, with TRBD1 identical over 7 bases. From germline, CDR1 is LNHDA and CDR2 SQIVND (reference sequence). The CDR3 has 16 residues. With 6 bases clipped from V and 3 bases from J, the junction kept 10 bases outside the gene matches. CDR3 amino acids: CASRSQGGAPNEKLFF. The CDR3 nucleotides are TGTGCCAGTAGAAGCCAAGGGGGCGCGCCTAATGAAAAACTGTTTTTT.

The chain combines TRBV4-1 with TRBJ2-1; 8 bases are a match to TRBD2. The CDR3 extends over 16 amino acids. J lost 4 bases, V lost 2 bases, and 7 bases had no gene match. Germline-derived CDR1 and CDR2 are MGHRA and YSYEKL. Written as DNA, the CDR3 is TGCGCCAGCAGCCAATCACTAGCGGCCCTTTACAATGAGCAGTTCTTC. The encoded protein is CASSQSLAALYNEQFF.

The rearrangement joins TRBV6-5 to TRBJ2-4; a weak D match, TRBD1 (5 bases). The V end lost 0 bases, the J end lost 7 bases, and 13 bases lay between the germline ends. The CDR3 spans 15 residues. From germline, CDR1 is MNHEY and CDR2 SVGAGI. CDR3 bases: TGTGCCAGCAGTTACTCCGGACAAGACCCGAACATTCAGTACTTC. Protein: CASSYSGQDPNIQYF.

This chain links TRBV19 with TRBJ1-5; 9 nucleotides agree with TRBD1. The V gene end was trimmed by 7 bases and the J gene end by 0 bases; junction bases not matched to a gene: 13. The germline V gene has CDR1 LNHDA and CDR2 SQIVND (reference sequence). CDR3 length: 18 amino acids. Here the CDR3 DNA reads TGTGCCAGTACCGTTGATGGGACAGGGCTTATTAGCAATCAGCCCCAGCATTTT. This encodes CASTVDGTGLISNQPQHF.

This sequence joins TRBV4-2 and TRBJ2-3; TRBD2 aligns across 10 bases. The J segment lost 4 bases and the V segment lost 0 bases, leaving 1 base of the junction unmatched. Per germline, CDR1 LGHNA and CDR2 YNFKEQ. This CDR3 comprises 15 residues. Written as DNA, the CDR3 is TGTGCCAGCAGCCAAGAAGCGGGAGGGGCAGATACGCAGTATTTT. Protein sequence: CASSQEAGGADTQYF.

DNA for the CDR3: TGTGCCAGCAGCCACGGACTTCAAAGGGAGCAGTTCTTC. This codes for CASSHGLQREQFF. The V call is TRBV11-2, the J call TRBJ2-1; possibly TRBD2 for D (5 bases). The CDR3 consists of 13 residues. Germline V gene sequence: CDR1 SGHAT, CDR2 FQNNGV. Deletions cut 5 bases from V and 10 bases from J, with 15 bases between. Complete variable domain (other parts from reference TRBV11-2 and TRBJ2-1): EAGVAQSPRYKIIEKRQSVAFWCNPISGHATLYWYQQILGQGPKLLIQFQNNGVVDDSQLPKDRFSAERLKGVDSTLKIQPAKLEDSAVYLCASSHGLQREQFFGPGTRLTVL.

The V call is TRBV24-1, the J call TRBJ1-1; perhaps TRBD1 as D (6 bases). This CDR3 has 14 amino acids. CDR1 KGHDR and CDR2 SFDVKD come from the germline V gene. V was cut by 7 bases and J by 4 bases, with 15 bases left in between. The CDR3 bases are TGTGCCACCAGGCCACAGGGTAGGGGCACTGAAGCTTTCTTT. This codes for CATRPQGRGTEAFF.

This chain joins TRBV9 and TRBJ1-1; D ambiguous. Germline V gene lookup returns CDR1 SGDLS and CDR2 YYNGEE. V was pared by 0 bases and J by 8 bases, with 5 bases between. The CDR3 is 11 residues long. CDR3 DNA: TGTGCCAGCAGCGTAGATGGCGAAGCTTTCTTT. Translation: CASSVDGEAFF.

This clone was seen a single time. The rearrangement joins TRBV7-8 to TRBJ2-7; D perhaps matches TRBD2 (5 bases). This CDR3 contains 15 residues. V gave up 0 bases and J gave up 4 bases, with 13 bases separating them. The germline V gene has CDR1 SGHVS and CDR2 FQNEAQ. For the CDR3, the DNA is TGTGCCAGCAGCTTAGCGAGATTTGGACTGTACGAGCAGTACTTC. Residues: CASSLARFGLYEQYF.